The next 26 T cell receptor beta chains were all read from a single sample in a study of regulatory T cells in long-lasting Graves disease. Time point defined: newly diagnosed GD, antithyroid drugs for less than 3 months. The TCR library was prepared using RNA isolated from PBMCs. According to the study, TCR beta libraries were built with iRepertoire HTBI primers and CDR3-region Arm-PCR. Using its own MiXCR run on the multiplex PCR reads, TCRdb lists one record per CDR3 protein. Of about 460,000 distinct CDR3 sequences listed, about 15% were seen once; the top ten hold around a sixth. These records were also assigned to another study, of T cells in Graves' hyperthyroidism and ophthalmopathy.

The material sequenced was peripheral blood mononuclear cells (PBMCs), taken at new diagnosis, from a patient treated with antithyroid drugs. The source is a woman between 45 and 65 years old with Graves disease.

Turning to this clonotype: The junction and the germline gene differ at one end; a read error may be behind it. The chain joins TRBV5-5 to TRBJ1-5; 9 nucleotides align to TRBD1. The germline gives CDR1 SGHKS, CDR2 YYEKEE (reference sequence). There are 15 residues in the CDR3. The CDR3 DNA reads TGTGTCAGCAGCTTGGACAGGGGTGTGGTGCAGCCCCAGCATTTT. It is translated as CVSSLDRGVVQPQHF.

This clonotype turned up a few times. The genes are TRBV6-1 and TRBJ2-1; D uncertain. The CDR3 consists of 13 residues. The V and J ends lost 6 bases and 5 bases respectively, with 11 bases between them. In germline, CDR1 is MNHNS, CDR2 SASEGT. CDR3 amino acids: CASRHPGHNEQFF. CDR3 DNA sequence: TGTGCCAGCAGACACCCCGGACACAATGAGCAGTTCTTC.

This clonotype was observed many times. CDR3: CASSLISSEAFF. For the CDR3, the DNA is TGTGCCAGCAGTTTGATTAGTTCTGAAGCTTTCTTT. The chain links TRBV12-3 or TRBV12-4 to TRBJ1-1, with D unclear. This CDR3 is built from 12 residues. Deletions cut 3 bases from V and 6 bases from J, with 8 bases between.

The chain links TRBV20-1 to TRBJ2-7; TRBD2 matches at 11 bases. The CDR3 is 15 amino acids. Germline CDR1 is DFQATT and CDR2 is SNEGSKA (reference sequence). J lost 0 bases, V lost 1 base, and 2 bases had no gene match. The CDR3 DNA sequence: TGCAGTGCTAGAGTAGCGGGAGGGGACTCCTACGAGCAGTACTTC. It encodes CSARVAGGDSYEQYF.

This clonotype was found many times. CDR3 protein: CSVQQETQYF. CDR3 coding DNA: TGCAGTGTCCAACAAGAGACCCAGTACTTC. The V and J genes are TRBV20-1 and TRBJ2-5, with no clear D. V dropped 7 bases and J dropped 2 bases, with 5 bases sitting between them. The CDR3 consists of 10 residues. Germline CDR1 DFQATT, CDR2 SNEGSKA (reference sequence).

The chain uses TRBV18 and TRBJ2-1; TRBD2 might be the D (6 bases). CDR1 is KGHSH and CDR2 is LQKENI in the germline V gene. Trimming removed 5 bases at V and 9 bases at J, with 17 bases between. The CDR3 spans 14 residues. The CDR3: CASSTETSRFEQFF. The CDR3 DNA is TGTGCCAGCTCAACGGAGACTAGTCGGTTTGAGCAGTTCTTC.

This clonotype was counted a few times. The J gene is TRBJ2-1, the V gene TRBV7-3; 7 bases fit TRBD2. V shed 0 bases and J 0 bases; nucleotides not matched to a gene: 5. The CDR3 runs 17 residues. The germline V gene encodes CDR1 SGHTA and CDR2 FQGTGA. The DNA of the CDR3 is TGTGCCAGCAGCTTAACGGGAGGGGAAAGCTCCTACAATGAGCAGTTCTTC. Translated: CASSLTGGESSYNEQFF.

This clonotype was detected only a few times. J is TRBJ1-1 and V is TRBV4-1; D perhaps matches TRBD1 (6 bases). V was cut by 4 bases and J by 4 bases, with 10 bases left in between. CDR3 length equals 13 residues. Germline values: CDR1 MGHRA, CDR2 YSYEKL. The CDR3 sequence: CASSRGQITEAFF. Here the CDR3 DNA reads TGCGCCAGCAGCCGGGGGCAGATCACTGAAGCTTTCTTT.

This clonotype has more than one count but fewer than ten. This may stem from a read error, because a much larger clone lies one nucleotide away. J is TRBJ2-2 and V is TRBV11-3; 7 bases are shared with TRBD2. Germline loops: CDR1 SGHNT, CDR2 YENEEA. Germline trimming cut 1 base from V and 1 base from J; bases unmatched to any gene: 18. The CDR3 loop spans 21 amino acids. The CDR3 spells CASSLASALAVQTLNTGELFF. The CDR3 bases are TGTGCCAGCAGCTTAGCCAGTGCCCTAGCGGTACAGACGTTGAACACCGGGGAGCTGTTTTTT.

This chain links TRBV7-9 with TRBJ2-2, with TRBD2 matching 12 bases. V dropped 3 bases and J dropped 5; count of bases not matched to a gene: 13. The germline V gene has CDR1 SEHNR and CDR2 FQNEAQ (reference sequence). CDR3 size: 19 residues. The CDR3 is CASSLQPIVTSGRTGELFF. The CDR3 bases are TGTGCCAGCAGCTTGCAACCCATCGTAACTAGCGGGAGGACCGGGGAGCTGTTTTTT.

At least ten counts were recorded for this clonotype. CDR3 protein: CASSLPGPTHGYTF. The CDR3 bases are TGTGCCAGCAGTTTGCCAGGACCCACTCATGGCTACACCTTC. The chain couples TRBV12-3 or TRBV12-4 to TRBJ1-2; no firm D call. V lost 3 bases and J 6 bases, leaving 14 bases between the germline ends. This CDR3 contains 14 residues.

This clonotype was found many times. The chain's CDR3 is CASSLRKRVEANVLTF. Here the CDR3 DNA reads TGTGCCAGCAGTCTGAGAAAGAGGGTAGAGGCCAACGTCCTGACTTTC. The chain links TRBV12-3 or TRBV12-4 to TRBJ2-6, with TRBD2 as a possible D gene (5 bases). V shed 5 bases and J shed 6 bases, with 17 bases lying between them. The CDR3 runs 16 residues.

Note on this clonotype: This may come from a read error, since a much larger clone is one base off. The chain links TRBV7-9 to TRBJ1-1, with D unclear. Trimming cost V 0 bases and J 1 base, with 9 bases left between them. The CDR3 loop spans 15 amino acids. The V gene's germline CDR1 is SEHNR and CDR2 FQNEAQ (reference sequence). CDR3 nucleotide sequence: TGTGCCAGCAGCTTAGCGCTATGGGGGAACACTGAAGCTTTCTTT. Its translation is CASSLALWGNTEAFF.

In its sample, this clonotype was seen many times. The chain links TRBV12-3 or TRBV12-4 to TRBJ2-2; D ambiguous. This CDR3 spans 13 amino acids. V gave up 3 bases and J gave up 8 bases, with 10 bases separating them. CDR3 in amino acids: CASSFLLQGELFF. In DNA form, the CDR3 reads TGTGCCAGCAGTTTTCTACTACAGGGGGAGCTGTTTTTT.

This clonotype has ten or more counts. The chain joins TRBV3-1 to TRBJ1-5, with 10 positions matching TRBD1. The germline gives CDR1 LGHDT, CDR2 YNNKEL (reference sequence). The CDR3 is 17 residues long. V was pared by 0 bases and J by 5 bases, with 7 bases of the junction left unmatched. The CDR3 protein is CASSQDPWTGGDQPQHF. The DNA of the CDR3 is TGTGCCAGCAGCCAAGATCCGTGGACAGGGGGTGATCAGCCCCAGCATTTT. Variable domain in full (rest from reference TRBV3-1 and TRBJ1-5): DTAVSQTPKYLVTQMGNDKSIKCEQNLGHDTMYWYKQDSKKFLKIMFSYNNKELIINETVPNRFSPKSPDKAHLNLHINSLELGDSAVYFCASSQDPWTGGDQPQHFGDGTRLSIL.

Many counts were recorded for this clonotype. This sequence joins TRBV12-5 and TRBJ1-5; perhaps TRBD1 as D (6 bases). The CDR3 is 16 residues long. CDR1 is LGHNT and CDR2 is FRNRAP in the germline V gene. V was trimmed by 0 bases and J by 5 bases, leaving 14 bases between them. The CDR3 DNA is TGTGCTAGTGGTTTGGTAGGGGAGGGGGGGTATCAGCCCCAGCATTTT. Translating gives CASGLVGEGGYQPQHF. Full variable domain (missing parts from reference TRBV12-5 and TRBJ1-5): DARVTQTPRHKVTEMGQEVTMRCQPILGHNTVFWYRQTMMQGLELLAYFRNRAPLDDSGMPKDRFSAEMPDATLATLKIQPSEPRDSAVYFCASGLVGEGGYQPQHFGDGTRLSIL.

With regard to this clonotype: Just one base apart from a much larger clone, this may be a read error. The chain joins TRBV24-1 to TRBJ1-6; no firm D call. The CDR3 loop spans 14 amino acids. From germline, CDR1 is KGHDR and CDR2 SFDVKD. The CDR3 loop is CANSDTTSGSPLHF. CDR3 bases: TGTGCCAACAGTGACACGACCTCTGGTTCACCCCTCCACTTT.

This clonotype was counted at least ten times. The rearrangement links TRBV7-6 to TRBJ2-7; TRBD2 agrees at 12 bases. The CDR3 loop spans 15 amino acids. Trimming at V came to 4 bases and at J to 7 bases, leaving 8 bases not matched to a gene. CDR1 and CDR2 from the germline V gene are SGHVS and FNYEAQ. In DNA, the CDR3 is TGTGCCAGCAGCTCAAGACTAGCGGGGGCTCTGGAGCAGTACTTC. Translation gives CASSSRLAGALEQYF.

This clonotype was counted at least ten times. The chain is built from TRBV5-5 and TRBJ2-1, with D uncertain. Germline V gives CDR1 SGHKS, CDR2 YYEKEE (reference sequence). This CDR3 is built from 16 residues. Trimming cost V 3 bases and J 0 bases, with 13 bases left between them. CDR3: CASSSLAASSYNEQFF. CDR3 nucleotides: TGTGCCAGCAGCTCCCTTGCGGCAAGCTCCTACAATGAGCAGTTCTTC.

The chain recombines TRBV3-1 with TRBJ1-3; TRBD1 aligns across 8 bases. Looked up from germline, CDR1 is LGHDT and CDR2 is YNNKEL (reference sequence). The V gene end was trimmed by 3 bases and the J gene end by 1 base; junction bases not matched to a gene: 2. The CDR3 runs 15 residues. Here the CDR3 reads CASSHRTGSGNTIYF. CDR3 nucleotides: TGTGCCAGCAGCCACAGGACAGGGTCTGGAAACACCATATATTTT.

This clonotype occurred many times. V usage is TRBV28 and J usage is TRBJ1-1, with 9 nucleotides matching TRBD1. The germline V gene has CDR1 MDHEN and CDR2 SYDVKM. CDR3 length: 17 residues. The junction had 9 bases not matched to a gene; V was cut back by 3 bases and J by 1 base. CDR3 sequence: CASSFIGTGFPNTEAFF. The CDR3 DNA follows: TGTGCCAGCAGTTTTATCGGGACAGGGTTCCCGAACACTGAAGCTTTCTTT.

This clonotype has at least ten counts. The chain uses TRBV5-1 and TRBJ1-6, with 7 bases identical to TRBD1. The germline V gene encodes CDR1 SGHRS and CDR2 YFSETQ. This CDR3 is built from 15 residues. V shed 3 bases and J 14 bases; nucleotides not matched to a gene: 14. As DNA, the CDR3 is TGCGCCAGCAGCTCATCGACAGGGAGGGATTTGTCCCTCCACTTT. This encodes CASSSSTGRDLSLHF.

This clonotype came up many times. The chain couples TRBV12-3 or TRBV12-4 to TRBJ1-5; no clear D. Trimming left V 3 bases short and J 6 bases short, with 12 bases between. This CDR3 spans 14 amino acids. CDR3 sequence (DNA): TGTGCCAGCAGTTTTATAGGGATGGGTCAGCCCCAGCATTTT. It yields the protein CASSFIGMGQPQHF.

This clonotype was picked up many times. The chain uses TRBV5-8 and TRBJ1-1, with D possibly TRBD1 on 5 matching bases. The germline gives CDR1 SGHTS, CDR2 YDEGEE. Trimming shortened V by 0 bases and J by 0 bases, and 27 bases separated the two germline ends. This CDR3 spans 21 amino acids. CDR3: CASSLAGPLRTNENMNTEAFF. The DNA of the CDR3 is TGTGCCAGCAGCTTGGCAGGACCTCTACGGACAAATGAAAACATGAACACTGAAGCTTTCTTT.

The chain combines TRBV10-2 with TRBJ1-1; unclear D gene. V was shortened by 2 bases and J by 7 bases, with 11 bases between the two germline ends. This CDR3 contains 13 residues. Germline lookup yields CDR1 WSHSY and CDR2 SAAADI. The CDR3, as DNA: TGCGCCAGCAGTGAGGTCAGAGCTGATGAAGCTTTCTTT. This encodes CASSEVRADEAFF.

The sample holds many counts of this clonotype. The rearrangement uses TRBV7-9 and TRBJ2-1; D gene unclear. This CDR3 has 16 amino acids. Germline CDR1 and CDR2: SEHNR and FQNEAQ (reference sequence). Trimming shortened V by 4 bases and J by 2 bases, and 15 bases separated the two germline ends. The CDR3 protein is CASSSPSVDPYNEQFF. CDR3 sequence (DNA): TGTGCCAGCAGCTCCCCTTCAGTAGATCCCTACAATGAGCAGTTCTTC.